These 17 T cell receptor beta chains originate from one sample sequenced in a study of CD8+ T cells in alopecia areata. Isolated RNA was reverse transcribed into cDNA used as the sequencing template. Only in-frame clones appear in the TCRdb table, and some are missing; sequencing was by immunoSEQ multiplex PCR. The repertoire holds 100,000 or so clones, with roughly 56% as singletons. Indicated treatment: oral pan-JAK inhibitor, 5-10 mg twice daily. The sample in question was CD8+ T cells sorted from blood, obtained at approximately week 60, from a patient treated with tofacitinib. These receptors came from a human donor with alopecia areata.

The J gene is TRBJ2-1, the V gene TRBV27; 8 positions match TRBD1. Germline V CDR1 and CDR2: MNHEY, SMNVEV (reference sequence). CDR3 size: 16 residues. V shed 6 bases, J shed 9 bases, and the junction held 16 bases outside the gene matches. The CDR3 DNA is TGTGCCAGCAGCCTCCTGGACAGGGTACTTGTTAGTGAGCAGTTCTTC. This gives the protein CASSLLDRVLVSEQFF.

This chain links TRBV29-1 with TRBJ1-2; 7 nucleotides align to TRBD1. Germline V gene sequence: CDR1 SQVTM, CDR2 ANQGSEA. The CDR3 consists of 10 residues. J was trimmed by 13 bases and V by 6 bases; bases with no gene match: 8. The DNA of the CDR3 is TGCAGCGTCCCTGGGACAGTTTCCACCTTC. It yields the protein CSVPGTVSTF.

The chain is built from TRBV13 and TRBJ1-2; D is perhaps TRBD1 (5 bases). V lost 5 bases and J lost 6, with 13 bases in between. Germline V CDR1 and CDR2: PRHDT, FYEKMQ (reference sequence). This CDR3 contains 13 residues. In nucleotides, the CDR3 is TGTGCCAGCAGCCCGCAGGGAATTGATGGCTACACCTTC. This translates into CASSPQGIDGYTF.

The chain carries TRBV9 and TRBJ2-1; the D gene could be TRBD1 or TRBD2 (5 bases each). Looked up from germline, CDR1 is SGDLS and CDR2 is YYNGEE. There are 16 residues in the CDR3. V was trimmed by 3 bases and J by 5 bases, leaving 18 bases between them. Here the CDR3 reads CASSGGTWDPNNEQFF. The CDR3 DNA is TGTGCCAGCAGCGGTGGGACCTGGGACCCTAACAATGAGCAGTTCTTC. The variable domain in full, with the rest retrieved from reference TRBV9 and TRBJ2-1, is DSGVTQTPKHLITATGQRVTLRCSPRSGDLSVYWYQQSLDQGLQFLIQYYNGEERAKGNILERFSAQQFPDLHSELNLSSLELGDSALYFCASSGGTWDPNNEQFFGPGTRLTVL.

The chain carries TRBV29-1 and TRBJ2-1; no definite D call. The CDR3 contains 10 residues. CDR1 is SQVTM and CDR2 is ANQGSEA in the germline V gene. Between the trimmed V and J ends, which lost 5 bases and 6 bases, there was a span of 5 bases. CDR3 protein: CSVSANEQFF. In DNA, the CDR3 is TGCAGCGTTTCCGCCAATGAGCAGTTCTTC.

The chain employs TRBV7-8 and TRBJ2-4, with D perhaps TRBD2 (5 bases). The CDR3 is made up of 15 amino acids. V lost 3 bases, J lost 7 bases, and 16 bases lay in between. Germline V gene data show CDR1 as SGHVS and CDR2 as FQNEAQ. The CDR3 loop is CASSFGLARPNIQYF. In DNA, the CDR3 is TGTGCCAGCAGCTTTGGACTGGCTAGGCCTAACATTCAGTACTTC.

CDR3 nucleotide sequence: TGTGCCAGGCTGGGGGGAGACACAGATACGCAGTATTTT. This gives the protein CARLGGDTDTQYF. J is TRBJ2-3 and V is TRBV2; D perhaps matches TRBD2 (6 bases). CDR3 length: 13 amino acids. V lost 9 bases, J lost 2 bases, and 12 bases lay in between. In germline, CDR1 is SNHLY, CDR2 FYNNEI.

The rearrangement joins TRBV9 to TRBJ2-1, with 13 bases identical to TRBD2. CDR1 is SGDLS, CDR2 YYNGEE, per germline. The CDR3 runs to 15 residues. The V gene end was trimmed by 4 bases and the J gene end by 9 bases; junction bases not matched to a gene: 7. CDR3 loop: CASSMGLAGTVEQFF. CDR3 coding DNA: TGTGCCAGCAGCATGGGACTAGCGGGGACGGTTGAGCAGTTCTTC.

The rearrangement links TRBV27 to TRBJ2-5; 7 nucleotides align to TRBD1. Germline V gene data show CDR1 as MNHEY and CDR2 as SMNVEV (reference sequence). The trim removed 5 bases at V and 3 bases at J, leaving 9 bases unmatched. The CDR3 spans 15 residues. The CDR3 nucleotides are TGTGCCAGCAGTACCCACGACAGGGCCGAAGAGACCCAGTACTTC. Residues: CASSTHDRAEETQYF.

The chain links TRBV7-8 to TRBJ1-2; D is possibly TRBD1 (5 bases). V lost 0 bases to trimming and J lost 8 bases, with 19 bases between them. The CDR3 has 16 amino acids. CDR1 is SGHVS, CDR2 FQNEAQ, per germline. CDR3 amino acids: CASSLAIGQERQGYTF. CDR3 DNA: TGTGCCAGCAGCTTAGCCATCGGACAAGAGAGGCAAGGCTACACCTTC.

The chain carries TRBV14 and TRBJ2-7; 7 nucleotides line up with TRBD1. CDR3 length equals 15 residues. Per germline, CDR1 SGHDN and CDR2 FVKESK. Losses at the gene ends were 4 bases for V and 4 bases for J; bases not matched to a gene: 10. The CDR3 here is CASSLSKGALYEQYF. CDR3 nucleotides: TGTGCCAGCAGCCTATCGAAGGGGGCGCTTTACGAGCAGTACTTC. Using reference TRBV14 and TRBJ2-7 for the parts outside the CDR3, the full variable domain is EAGVTQFPSHSVIEKGQTVTLRCDPISGHDNLYWYRRVMGKEIKFLLHFVKESKQDESGMPNNRFLAERTGGTYSTLKVQPAELEDSGVYFCASSLSKGALYEQYFGPGTRLTVT.

The sample holds a few counts of this clone. The rearrangement uses TRBV11-3 and TRBJ1-3; D gene unclear. The V and J ends lost 0 bases and 0 bases respectively, with 6 bases between them. This CDR3 comprises 15 residues. CDR1 and CDR2 (germline): SGHNT, YENEEA. CDR3 residues: CASSLDGGSGNTIYF. The CDR3 DNA reads TGTGCCAGCAGCTTAGACGGCGGCTCTGGAAACACCATATATTTT.

DNA of the CDR3: TGCGCCAGCAGCCTTAGCGGCGGTATTAACGAGCAGTACTTC. Amino acid sequence: CASSLSGGINEQYF. The gene calls are TRBV5-1 and TRBJ2-7; D is perhaps TRBD2 (6 bases). This CDR3 region has 14 residues. Trimming cost V 4 bases and J 5 bases, with 16 bases left between them. The germline V gene encodes CDR1 SGHRS and CDR2 YFSETQ.

The gene calls are TRBV11-2 and TRBJ1-2; D remains unclear. V lost 3 bases and J 7 bases, leaving 18 bases between the germline ends. Germline V gives CDR1 SGHAT, CDR2 FQNNGV. This CDR3 spans 15 amino acids. CDR3 coding DNA: TGTGCCAGCAGCTTTTTGCAAGGGTCGGGCGCTGGCTACACCTTC. Its translation: CASSFLQGSGAGYTF.

This clone was detected a few times. CDR3 coding DNA: TGTGCCAGCATCGGAGGGGGACAGAAGTACTTC. This encodes CASIGGGQKYF. The V gene is TRBV6-1, the J gene TRBJ2-5; TRBD1 might be the D (7 bases). Trimming cost V 7 bases and J 12 bases, with 15 bases left between them. The CDR3 loop spans 11 amino acids. The germline V gene encodes CDR1 MNHNS and CDR2 SASEGT.

The rearrangement uses TRBV6-4 and TRBJ2-7; weak D call: TRBD2 (6 bases). This CDR3 region has 13 residues. Germline V CDR1 and CDR2: MRHNA, SNTAGT. Between the trimmed V and J ends, which lost 8 bases and 0 bases, there was a span of 11 bases. The CDR3 sequence is CASASGLSYEQYF. The CDR3 region has the DNA TGTGCCAGCGCATCGGGACTCTCCTACGAGCAGTACTTC.

The chain employs TRBV5-6 and TRBJ2-1; D remains unclear. The CDR3 is made up of 16 amino acids. The germline CDR1 and CDR2 sequences are SGHDT and YYEEEE. V was pared by 2 bases and J by 5 bases, with 17 bases between. The CDR3 sequence is CASSFSPAMADNEQFF. In DNA, the CDR3 is TGTGCCAGCAGCTTTTCGCCCGCCATGGCCGACAATGAGCAGTTCTTC. The full variable domain, completed using reference TRBV5-6 and TRBJ2-1, is DAGVTQSPTHLIKTRGQQVTLRCSPKSGHDTVSWYQQALGQGPQFIFQYYEEEERQRGNFPDRFSGHQFPNYSSELNVNALLLGDSALYLCASSFSPAMADNEQFFGPGTRLTVL.